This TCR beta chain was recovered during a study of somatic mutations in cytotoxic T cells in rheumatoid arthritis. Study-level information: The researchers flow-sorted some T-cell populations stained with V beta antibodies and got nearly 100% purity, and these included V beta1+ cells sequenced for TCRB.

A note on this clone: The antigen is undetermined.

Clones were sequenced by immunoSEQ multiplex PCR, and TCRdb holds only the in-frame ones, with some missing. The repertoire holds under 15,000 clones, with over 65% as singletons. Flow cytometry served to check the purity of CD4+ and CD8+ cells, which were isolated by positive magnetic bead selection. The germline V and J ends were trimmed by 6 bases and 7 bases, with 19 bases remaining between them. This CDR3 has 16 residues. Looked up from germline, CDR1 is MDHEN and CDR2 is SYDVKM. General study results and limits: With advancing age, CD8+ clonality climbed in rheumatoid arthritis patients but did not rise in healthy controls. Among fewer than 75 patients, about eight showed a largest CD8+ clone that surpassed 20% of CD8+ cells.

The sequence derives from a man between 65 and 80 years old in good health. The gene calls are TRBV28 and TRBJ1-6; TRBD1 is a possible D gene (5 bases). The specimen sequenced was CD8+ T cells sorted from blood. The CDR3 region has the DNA TGTGCCAGCAGCAATAACCGGGACGGCCTCAATTCACCCCTCCACTTT. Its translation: CASSNNRDGLNSPLHF.